The 13 T cell receptor beta chains in this list originate from one sample, sequenced in a study of cytomegalovirus exposure and HLA in healthy donors. 13 Jbeta primers and 60 Vbeta primers were used for the PCR. The repertoire was sequenced with immunoSEQ multiplex PCR; TCRdb's copy has only in-frame clones and lacks some. The sample shows fewer than 200,000 clones, approximately 72% of them seen only once. The specimen was PBMCs. The source is a man aged 45-60 years in good health and CMV-seronegative.

This clone has a handful of counts. The chain uses TRBV6-1 and TRBJ1-6, with a tentative D call TRBD1 (5 bases). This CDR3 has 15 amino acids. Germline CDR1 and CDR2: MNHNS and SASEGT. V was trimmed by 4 bases and J by 4 bases, leaving 11 bases between them. The CDR3 loop is CASSGGKGYNSPLHF. As DNA, the CDR3 is TGTGCCAGCAGTGGGGGCAAGGGGTATAATTCACCCCTCCACTTT.

The chain carries TRBV7-9 and TRBJ1-1; D is ambiguous. This CDR3 spans 13 amino acids. Germline-derived CDR1 and CDR2 are SEHNR and FQNEAQ (reference sequence). Trimming took 1 base from V and 11 from J, leaving 14 bases between them. The CDR3 region is CASSLEDGLVAFF. The CDR3 region has the DNA TGTGCCAGCAGCTTAGAAGACGGACTGGTTGCTTTCTTT.

This clone was counted between two and nine times. This sequence joins TRBV7-2 and TRBJ2-6; D possibly corresponds to TRBD2 (5 bases). V was cut by 1 base and J by 2 bases, with 9 bases left in between. Germline CDR1 SGHTA, CDR2 FQGNSA. The CDR3 covers 16 residues. The CDR3 protein is CASSLVSGTGANVLTF. CDR3 in DNA: TGTGCCAGCAGCTTAGTCTCGGGAACTGGGGCCAACGTCCTGACTTTC.

V gene TRBV11-2 combines with J gene TRBJ2-7; TRBD2 matches at 15 bases. Germline V CDR1 and CDR2: SGHAT, FQNNGV. There are 18 residues in the CDR3. After removal of 5 bases from V and 0 bases from J, the junction contained 8 bases not matched to a gene. CDR3 sequence reads: CASSAGLAGGPSSYEQYF. In DNA form, the CDR3 reads TGTGCCAGCAGCGCGGGACTAGCGGGGGGCCCTAGCTCCTACGAGCAGTACTTC.

The chain uses TRBV5-1 and TRBJ2-5; D is unresolved. The V and J ends lost 2 bases and 3 bases respectively, with 11 bases between them. This CDR3 is 14 amino acids long. Germline V gene data show CDR1 as SGHRS and CDR2 as YFSETQ. This chain's CDR3 is CASSFSQSEETQYF. The CDR3 DNA is TGCGCCAGCAGCTTCAGTCAGTCCGAAGAGACCCAGTACTTC.

The rearrangement links TRBV7-3 to TRBJ2-3; D remains ambiguous. V lost 1 base and J 6 bases, leaving 11 bases between the germline ends. The CDR3 consists of 14 residues. CDR1 is SGHTA and CDR2 is FQGTGA in the germline V gene. CDR3 DNA: TGTGCCAGCAGCTTAAATGGCCAGGCGGATACGCAGTATTTT. Translation gives CASSLNGQADTQYF.

This chain joins TRBV2 and TRBJ2-3; D not certain. This CDR3 contains 13 residues. Germline V CDR1 and CDR2: SNHLY, FYNNEI. With 11 bases removed from V and 2 bases from J, the gap between germline ends came to 14 bases. This CDR3 reads CASAGPFTDTQYF. CDR3 sequence (DNA): TGTGCCTCGGCAGGCCCCTTCACAGATACGCAGTATTTT.

The J gene is TRBJ1-3, the V gene TRBV7-2; no firm D call. The CDR3 covers 14 residues. Germline V gene sequence: CDR1 SGHTA, CDR2 FQGNSA. V was cut by 0 bases and J by 7 bases, with 10 bases left in between. CDR3 bases: TGTGCCAGCAGCTTAGCGGGGAGCAAGAACACCATATATTTT. Its protein is CASSLAGSKNTIYF.

This rearrangement joins TRBV5-6 to TRBJ1-3, with 10 bases identical to TRBD1. V trimming: 4 bases; J trimming: 2 bases; junction bases outside the gene matches: 9. The germline CDR1 and CDR2 sequences are SGHDT and YYEEEE. The CDR3 is made up of 17 amino acids. For the CDR3, the DNA is TGTGCCAGCAGCCTCCGACAGGGGGCGATCACTGGAAACACCATATATTTT. Amino acids: CASSLRQGAITGNTIYF.

J is TRBJ1-2 and V is TRBV28, with 8 bases aligning to TRBD1. There are 17 residues in the CDR3. CDR1 and CDR2 (germline): MDHEN, SYDVKM. V gave up 2 bases and J gave up 2 bases; unmatched junction bases: 10. DNA for the CDR3: TGTGCCAGCAGTTTAGAGGTCTCGGCAGGGGGCAACTATGGCTACACCTTC. It is translated as CASSLEVSAGGNYGYTF.

The rearrangement joins TRBV5-4 to TRBJ1-2, with TRBD1 as a possible D gene (5 bases). Trimming left V 4 bases short and J 0 bases short, with 7 bases between. CDR1 and CDR2 (germline): SGHNT, YYREEE (reference sequence). The CDR3 covers 13 residues. CDR3 loop: CASSPDTNYGYTF. The CDR3 coding sequence is TGTGCCAGCAGCCCGGACACTAACTATGGCTACACCTTC.

The rearrangement uses TRBV27 and TRBJ1-1; possibly TRBD1 for D (5 bases). The V gene's germline CDR1 is MNHEY and CDR2 SMNVEV (reference sequence). The CDR3 loop spans 13 amino acids. V lost 2 bases to trimming and J lost 8 bases, with 12 bases between them. In nucleotides, the CDR3 is TGTGCCAGCAGTTTAACGATGAAGGGGGAAGCTTTCTTT. Translating it yields CASSLTMKGEAFF.

This clone was detected only a few times. The rearrangement uses TRBV27 and TRBJ2-7, with 11 bases fitting TRBD2. Germline CDR1 is MNHEY and CDR2 is SMNVEV (reference sequence). Trimming at V came to 5 bases and at J to 0 bases, leaving 3 bases not matched to a gene. This CDR3 contains 15 residues. In DNA form, the CDR3 reads TGTGCCAGCAGTGCCGGGACTAGCGGCTCCTACGAGCAGTACTTC. It is translated as CASSAGTSGSYEQYF.